Following are 9 T cell receptor beta chains from one sample sequenced in a study of blood T cell repertoires in COVID-19 (TCRdb year 2020). Libraries came from the immunoSEQ multiplex PCR assay. TCRdb stores this immuneACCESS table with in-frame sequences only. Part of the clones is absent; in the studies checked, under half of the shortfall reflects unresolved V genes, and no reason is known for the rest. The sample yields approximately 280,000 clones; nearly 90% were counted once. Of the sample, roughly 1.5% is held by the ten largest clones. Sequenced material: PBMCs or T cells enriched from blood (not recorded which). The receptors come from a young woman with acute COVID-19.

This chain uses TRBV10-3 with TRBJ1-5; maybe TRBD1 (5 bases). V lost 3 bases and J lost 7, with 13 bases in between. The germline V gene has CDR1 ENHRY and CDR2 SYGVKD. This CDR3 is 14 amino acids long. The CDR3 region has the DNA TGTGCCATCAGTGATATGGGGGGTGGACAGCCCCAGCATTTT. Translated, it gives CAISDMGGGQPQHF.

J is TRBJ2-1 and V is TRBV7-9; 9 positions match TRBD2. CDR3 length: 15 residues. Germline CDR1 and CDR2: SEHNR and FQNEAQ (reference sequence). After removal of 5 bases from V and 6 bases from J, the junction contained 8 bases not matched to a gene. This CDR3 reads CASSPSVAGANEQFF. The CDR3 nucleotides read TGTGCCAGCAGCCCGAGTGTAGCGGGAGCCAATGAGCAGTTCTTC.

The chain joins TRBV29-1 to TRBJ1-1; 7 bases align to TRBD1. V was clipped by 3 bases and J by 3 bases; unmatched bases: 1. CDR3 size: 12 residues. CDR1 and CDR2 (germline): SQVTM, ANQGSEA. CDR3 loop: CSVDQGDTEAFF. As DNA, the CDR3 is TGCAGCGTTGATCAGGGGGACACTGAAGCTTTCTTT. The full variable domain, in which reference TRBV29-1 and TRBJ1-1 provide the parts outside the CDR3, is SAVISQKPSRDICQRGTSLTIQCQVDSQVTMMFWYRQQPGQSLTLIATANQGSEATYESGFVIDKFPISRPNLTFSTLTVSNMSPEDSSIYLCSVDQGDTEAFFGQGTRLTVV.

The CDR3 DNA is TGTGCCAGCAGCACCAGCAGGAAAGATACGCAGTATTTT. This sequence encodes CASSTSRKDTQYF. The chain is built from TRBV6-5 and TRBJ2-3, with D hard to call. V lost 6 bases and J lost 5, with 12 bases in between. The CDR3 is made up of 13 amino acids. Per germline, CDR1 MNHEY and CDR2 SVGAGI.

The chain has TRBV5-1 and TRBJ2-7; 9 bases match TRBD1. The CDR3 sequence is 14 residues long. V lost 4 bases to trimming and J lost 1 base; unmatched junction nucleotides: 3. The V gene's germline CDR1 is SGHRS and CDR2 YFSETQ. The CDR3 sequence: CASSPTGGSYEQYF. For the CDR3, the DNA is TGCGCCAGCAGCCCGACAGGGGGTTCCTACGAGCAGTACTTC.

The chain couples TRBV28 to TRBJ2-7; 9 nucleotides match TRBD2. V trimming: 5 bases; J trimming: 2 bases; junction bases outside the gene matches: 10. The CDR3 loop spans 16 amino acids. In germline, CDR1 is MDHEN, CDR2 SYDVKM. The CDR3, as DNA: TGTGCCAGCAGTCTCCTTAGCGGGAGAGGGGCCTACGAGCAGTACTTC. It specifies CASSLLSGRGAYEQYF.

The gene calls are TRBV7-2 and TRBJ2-3; 10 bases fit TRBD2. J lost 7 bases, V lost 4 bases, and 8 bases had no gene match. CDR3 length equals 15 residues. Germline CDR1 and CDR2: SGHTA and FQGNSA. The CDR3 coding sequence is TGTGCCAGCAGCTCTATAGCGGGAGGCATAAATACGCAGTATTTT. Amino acid sequence: CASSSIAGGINTQYF.

This clone was counted many times. The genes are TRBV30 and TRBJ1-1; D gene ambiguous. This CDR3 has 11 residues. The V and J ends lost 0 bases and 8 bases respectively, with 7 bases between them. Germline V lookup: CDR1 GTSNPN, CDR2 SVGIG (reference sequence). The CDR3 DNA sequence: TGTGCCTGGAGTGTACAACAGGAAGCTTTCTTT. Its protein is CAWSVQQEAFF.

The CDR3 bases are TGCGCCAGCAGTGAGTCTTGGGGGGGCGGCTATGGCTACACCTTC. Protein product: CASSESWGGGYGYTF. V gene TRBV10-2 combines with J gene TRBJ1-2, with D perhaps matching TRBD1 (6 bases). Germline V CDR1 and CDR2: WSHSY, SAAADI. V dropped 0 bases and J dropped 4 bases, with 12 bases sitting between them. The CDR3 runs 15 residues.